The 16 T cell receptor beta chains reported below all come from one sample, sequenced in a study of T cell changes during pregnancy in multiple sclerosis (dated by TCRdb to the late 2010s). The method behind the library was the immunoSEQ multiplex PCR assay. The clones in this table, taken by TCRdb from immuneACCESS, are in-frame only. Not every clone is retained; where verified, under half of the shortfall comes from an unresolved V gene, and the cause of the rest is unknown. The sample profile shows around 63,000 clones; roughly 94% of them were found once. Roughly 1.5% of the sample is held by the ten biggest clonotypes. The material sequenced was peripheral blood, taken after pregnancy. The origin of the receptors is a female donor with multiple sclerosis, enrolled in a pregnancy study.

This chain connects TRBV6-5 to TRBJ2-1; maybe TRBD2 (6 bases). CDR3 length: 13 amino acids. Trimming left V 6 bases short and J 9 bases short, with 15 bases between. Per germline, CDR1 MNHEY and CDR2 SVGAGI. CDR3: CASRPPRAGEQFF. In nucleotides, the CDR3 is TGTGCCAGCAGACCTCCTCGAGCGGGTGAGCAGTTCTTC.

This chain uses TRBV7-9 with TRBJ1-1; 9 bases map to TRBD1. The ends lost 1 base at V and 5 bases at J; junction bases unmatched: 2. Germline V gene data show CDR1 as SEHNR and CDR2 as FQNEAQ (reference sequence). The CDR3 is 14 amino acids. Here the CDR3 DNA reads TGTGCCAGCAGCTTAGGGACAGGGGTGACTGAAGCTTTCTTT. Its protein is CASSLGTGVTEAFF. Supplemented by reference TRBV7-9 and TRBJ1-1, the full variable domain reads DTGVSQNPRHKITKRGQNVTFRCDPISEHNRLYWYRQTLGQGPEFLTYFQNEAQLEKSRLLSDRFSAERPKGSFSTLEIQRTEQGDSAMYLCASSLGTGVTEAFFGQGTRLTVV.

The chain joins TRBV7-2 to TRBJ2-3; 11 nucleotides align to TRBD2. This CDR3 contains 20 residues. V trimming: 0 bases; J trimming: 1 base; junction bases outside the gene matches: 12. Per the germline V gene, CDR1 is SGHTA and CDR2 is FQGNSA. The CDR3 DNA reads as TGTGCCAGCAGCTTAGCGGGATGGATAGCGGGAGGGCTCGGCACAGATACGCAGTATTTT. Protein: CASSLAGWIAGGLGTDTQYF. Full variable domain (rest looked up from reference TRBV7-2 and TRBJ2-3): GAGVSQSPSNKVTEKGKDVELRCDPISGHTALYWYRQSLGQGLEFLIYFQGNSAPDKSGLPSDRFSAERTGGSVSTLTIQRTQQEDSAVYLCASSLAGWIAGGLGTDTQYFGPGTRLTVL.

The chain joins TRBV7-3 to TRBJ2-5, with D perhaps matching TRBD1 (5 bases). The V gene's germline CDR1 is SGHTA and CDR2 FQGTGA. This CDR3 region has 15 residues. V lost 5 bases and J 0 bases, leaving 13 bases between the germline ends. The CDR3 here is CASSQGDTYQETQYF. CDR3 sequence (DNA): TGTGCCAGCAGCCAGGGTGACACATACCAAGAGACCCAGTACTTC.

The chain combines TRBV2 with TRBJ2-2, with TRBD2 matching over 12 bases. The CDR3 loop spans 15 amino acids. Germline V gives CDR1 SNHLY, CDR2 FYNNEI. The V gene end was trimmed by 6 bases and the J gene end by 2 bases; junction bases not matched to a gene: 1. CDR3 sequence (DNA): TGTGCCAGCAGAGGACTAGCGGGAAACACCGGGGAGCTGTTTTTT. This encodes CASRGLAGNTGELFF.

This chain joins TRBV9 and TRBJ2-7; 8 bases are shared with TRBD2. Unmatched junction bases numbered 7, after V lost 4 bases and J lost 4 bases. This CDR3 has 14 amino acids. CDR1 SGDLS and CDR2 YYNGEE come from the germline V gene. The CDR3 here is CASSPRTSKYEQYF. Here the CDR3 DNA reads TGTGCCAGCAGCCCACGGACTAGCAAGTACGAGCAGTACTTC.

The chain links TRBV9 to TRBJ2-5; D possibly corresponds to TRBD2 (7 bases). In germline, CDR1 is SGDLS, CDR2 YYNGEE. The V gene lost 1 base and the J gene lost 5 bases, with 15 bases spanning the gap. There are 15 residues in the CDR3. CDR3 sequence: CASSVTGGGEETQYF. The CDR3 DNA reads TGTGCCAGCAGCGTAACAGGAGGGGGGGAGGAGACCCAGTACTTC.

The chain couples TRBV4-1 to TRBJ2-1, with TRBD1 matching 10 bases. Germline trimming cut 5 bases from V and 9 bases from J; bases unmatched to any gene: 10. The germline CDR1 and CDR2 sequences are MGHRA and YSYEKL. This CDR3 has 15 residues. CDR3 DNA: TGCGCCAGCAGCTCTACGGGACAGGGGAACGGTGAGCAGTTCTTC. Residues: CASSSTGQGNGEQFF.

This chain joins TRBV6-1 and TRBJ1-5; possibly TRBD1 for D (6 bases). The CDR3 spans 14 residues. V was trimmed by 7 bases and J by 9 bases, leaving 19 bases between them. CDR1 and CDR2 (germline): MNHNS, SASEGT. CDR3 amino acids: CASKEWTVTSPQHF. For the CDR3, the DNA is TGTGCCAGCAAAGAGTGGACAGTAACGTCGCCCCAGCATTTT.

V gene TRBV10-2 combines with J gene TRBJ1-2; 7 positions agree with TRBD1. CDR3 length equals 13 residues. The junction had 4 bases not matched to a gene; V was cut back by 5 bases and J by 4 bases. The germline V gene has CDR1 WSHSY and CDR2 SAAADI. CDR3 nucleotides: TGCGCCAGCAGTCCCCGACAGGGCTATGGCTACACCTTC. Translated: CASSPRQGYGYTF.

The chain joins TRBV10-3 to TRBJ2-3, with D perhaps matching TRBD2 (6 bases). CDR3 length equals 16 residues. Trimming cost V 6 bases and J 2 bases, with 18 bases left between them. Looked up from germline, CDR1 is ENHRY and CDR2 is SYGVKD. CDR3 protein: CAISFTGTGNTDTQYF. CDR3 DNA: TGTGCCATCAGCTTCACCGGGACTGGGAACACAGATACGCAGTATTTT.

In this sample, this clone turned up once. V gene TRBV9 combines with J gene TRBJ2-2, with 10 bases aligning to TRBD1. The length of the CDR3 is 15 residues. Looked up from germline, CDR1 is SGDLS and CDR2 is YYNGEE. J was trimmed by 5 bases and V by 0 bases; bases with no gene match: 1. The CDR3 reads CASSVGQGATGELFF. The CDR3 nucleotides read TGTGCCAGCAGCGTAGGACAGGGGGCAACCGGGGAGCTGTTTTTT.

The chain is built from TRBV27 and TRBJ1-2, with 7 bases fitting TRBD1. With V trimmed by 6 bases and J by 5 bases, 6 bases remained unmatched. Germline V gives CDR1 MNHEY, CDR2 SMNVEV (reference sequence). The CDR3 sequence is 13 residues long. The CDR3 spells CASRRDSQYGYTF. In nucleotides, the CDR3 is TGTGCCAGCAGGCGGGACAGTCAGTATGGCTACACCTTC.

The rearrangement links TRBV7-9 to TRBJ2-7; 14 positions agree with TRBD2. Germline V lookup: CDR1 SEHNR, CDR2 FQNEAQ (reference sequence). V gave up 11 bases and J gave up 4 bases; unmatched junction bases: 10. CDR3 size: 15 residues. The CDR3 bases are TGTGCCGGGGGAGGGGGACTAGCGGGAGCATACGAGCAGTACTTC. Translated, it gives CAGGGGLAGAYEQYF.

V usage is TRBV4-1 and J usage is TRBJ2-7; D not resolved. The CDR3 consists of 13 residues. V was clipped by 0 bases and J by 7 bases, with 10 bases between them. Germline assignment: CDR1 MGHRA and CDR2 YSYEKL. The CDR3 DNA follows: TGCGCCAGCAGCCAAGATCACGGGTGGGAGCAGTACTTC. Protein: CASSQDHGWEQYF.

The genes are TRBV30 and TRBJ2-2, with 11 positions matching TRBD2. There are 15 residues in the CDR3. CDR1 is GTSNPN and CDR2 is SVGIG in the germline V gene (reference sequence). The junction had 6 bases not matched to a gene; V was cut back by 1 base and J by 8 bases. The CDR3 reads CAWSGLAGSGGELFF. The CDR3 coding sequence is TGTGCCTGGAGTGGACTAGCGGGATCAGGGGGGGAGCTGTTTTTT.